This T cell receptor (beta chain) was profiled in a study of T cells in Graves' hyperthyroidism and ophthalmopathy. General study findings and limits: Onset of ophthalmopathy came a median around 6.2 months after the model predicted it. Ophthalmopathy was distinguished from stable hyperthyroidism by 13 V-J signatures. Blood shared most expanded thyroid clonotypes above 0.001.

V lost 1 base to trimming and J lost 6 bases; unmatched junction nucleotides: 6. The CDR3 runs 15 residues. Germline CDR1 is SGHDT and CDR2 is YYEEEE. Stable Graves' hyperthyroidism meant no ophthalmopathy progression within 18 months. This clonotype occurred many times. Its matching antigen is unknown. Authors of the study amplified TCR beta CDR3 regions from RNA transcripts. Initially, a first-round RT-PCR of the TCR CDR3 employed the HTBI primer set. TCRdb reprocessed the multiplex PCR reads via MiXCR and lists one record per CDR3 protein. The sample lists around 580,000 distinct CDR3 sequences, about 43% seen once, with approximately 7.5% in the top ten.

This sequence was found in a woman between 18 and 29 years old with Graves' hyperthyroidism. V gene TRBV5-6 combines with J gene TRBJ1-2; 10 bases are a match to TRBD1. Sequences were obtained from peripheral blood or thyroid tissue (not recorded which). Here the CDR3 reads CASSLWGQGIDGYTF. As DNA, the CDR3 is TGTGCCAGCAGCTTGTGGGGACAGGGGATAGATGGCTACACCTTC.